The text below deals with one TCR beta chain. Antigen: not known. Time point: blood 2 weeks post-SBRT. Sample treatment: 15 Gy SBRT to primary tumor, nephrectomy 4 weeks later. Radiation-treated patients gave blood at baseline, week 2 and week 4. The tumor was a clear cell renal cell carcinoma. The source of the sample is a study of radiation and T cells in renal cell carcinoma. Study-level points and caveats: In blood, top tumor clones expanded by 2 weeks, shrinking by 4. Without pretreatment biopsies, baseline tumor clonotype presence was undetermined.

TCRdb keeps only in-frame clones here, not all; method: immunoSEQ multiplex PCR. The sample gives roughly 130,000 clones, about 81% of which show up once; approximately 2% is in the top ten. The V gene's germline CDR1 is MDHEN and CDR2 SYDVKM. With 7 bases removed from V and 10 bases from J, the gap between germline ends came to 11 bases. The length of the CDR3 is 12 residues. J is TRBJ1-6 and V is TRBV28; the D is unclear. Here the sequenced sample was blood, taken from a patient whose treatment included radiotherapy and nephrectomy. This clonotype was sampled from a woman aged 60-70 years with renal cell carcinoma. In DNA, the CDR3 is TGTGCCAGCACCTACCAGGAGTCACCCCTCCACTTT. Translated, it gives CASTYQESPLHF.